The rows below give T cell receptor beta chains drawn from one sample of a study of blood T cell repertoires in COVID-19. Some clones are missing from TCRdb's copy, which holds only in-frame ones; the method was immunoSEQ multiplex PCR. Seen here are a few hundred thousand clones, 84% observed once, and the top ten hold around 4%. Sequencing was performed on peripheral blood. Receptor source: a man aged 55 to 69 with acute or convalescent COVID-19. The CDR3 runs from the conserved cysteine through the conserved F or W. The D gene is left open where the match is weak. The listing skips clone size in some rows; elsewhere it reads once, few, many or a size class.

>TRBJ1-4|TRBV5-4|-|-
TGTGCCAGCAGCTTGAGTAGAGGGAGTAGTGGTGAAAAACTGTTTTTT
CASSLSRGSSGEKLFF
>TRBJ2-7|TRBV9|-|once
TGTGCCAGCAGCGCATCCGGGACACCCTACGAGCAGTACTTC
CASSASGTPYEQYF
>TRBJ2-3|TRBV5-1|-|-
TGCGCCAGCAGCTTGGGGCTTAGCGTGGGCACAGATACGCAGTATTTT
CASSLGLSVGTDTQYF
>TRBJ2-1|TRBV11-3|TRBD2|-
TGTGCCAGCAGCTTAGCCCGTACTAGCGGGTTGAATGAGCAGTTCTTC
CASSLARTSGLNEQFF
>TRBJ2-7|TRBV9|TRBD1|-
TGTGCCAGCGGACAGGGGGGCTACGAGCAGTACTTC
CASGQGGYEQYF
>TRBJ2-7|TRBV6-5|TRBD2|-
TGTGCCAGCAGTTACGGCAGCGGGAGGGGGTACGAGCAGTACTTC
CASSYGSGRGYEQYF
>TRBJ2-2|TRBV4-2|-|-
TGTGCCAGCAGCCAAGAAAGCCAGGCCGGGGGCGGGGAGCTGTTTTTT
CASSQESQAGGGELFF
>TRBJ1-4|TRBV25-1|-|-
TGTGCCAGCAGTGAAACGACAGTTCCTAATGAAAAACTGTTTTTT
CASSETTVPNEKLFF
>TRBJ1-2|TRBV6-5|-|-
TGTGCCAGCAGTAGAGCCGGGGCTAACTATGGCTACACCTTC
CASSRAGANYGYTF
>TRBJ1-1|TRBV7-6|-|once
TGTGCCAGCAGCGGGCAGACAGGTACTGAAGCTTTCTTT
CASSGQTGTEAFF
>TRBJ1-3|TRBV18|-|-
TGTGCCAGCTCACCACCCCCAGGGGACTCTGGAAACACCATATATTTT
CASSPPPGDSGNTIYF
>TRBJ2-2|TRBV4-2|-|-
TGTGCCAGCAGCCCGAAGACAGGAGCGGACACCGGGGAGCTGTTTTTT
CASSPKTGADTGELFF
>TRBJ2-7|TRBV5-1|TRBD1|once
TGCGCCAGCAGCGGGGACAGGGGGCTTGAGCAGTACTTC
CASSGDRGLEQYF
>TRBJ2-7|TRBV19|-|-
TGTGCCAGTAGTGATCCCCAGGGGCGCCTCTCCTACGAGCAGTACTTC
CASSDPQGRLSYEQYF
>TRBJ1-1|TRBV2|TRBD1|few
TGTGCCAGCAGTGAAGCGAGCGGACGCGGGGACAGTGAAGCTTTCTTT
CASSEASGRGDSEAFF
>TRBJ2-1|TRBV10-3|TRBD2|-
TGTGCCATCAGATCCGCCGGGACTAGCGGGGTCAATGAGCAGTTCTTC
CAIRSAGTSGVNEQFF
>TRBJ2-1|TRBV2|-|-
TGTGCCAGCAGTCTTGTCCAGGGGAGTCCCGTGTACAATGAGCAGTTCTTC
CASSLVQGSPVYNEQFF
>TRBJ2-5|TRBV29-1|TRBD2|once
TGCAGCGTTGATTCGCTTCGGCGGGGGTTCCAAGAGACCCAGTACTTC
CSVDSLRRGFQETQYF
>TRBJ1-2|TRBV5-6|-|-
TGTGCCAGCAGCGCCCCCGACGGAGCTAACTATGGCTACACCTTC
CASSAPDGANYGYTF
>TRBJ1-2|TRBV5-1|TRBD1|-
TGCGCCAGCAGCTTAGGGGGCTCTAGGGGCTACACCTTC
CASSLGGSRGYTF
>TRBJ1-5|TRBV5-6|-|-
TGTGCCAGCAGCTTACAGGCTCATCAGCCCCAGCATTTT
CASSLQAHQPQHF
>TRBJ2-2|TRBV6-6|TRBD2|-
TGTGCCAGCAGTTACCTCCGGACTAGACCCGGGGAGCTGTTTTTT
CASSYLRTRPGELFF
>TRBJ2-1|TRBV5-1|-|few
TGCGCCAGCAGTTCGAGGGCCTACAATGAGCAGTTCTTC
CASSSRAYNEQFF
>TRBJ2-2|TRBV7-2|TRBD2|-
TGTGCCAGCAGCTTAGGAAGCGGGATGTACACCGGGGAGCTGTTTTTT
CASSLGSGMYTGELFF
>TRBJ2-5|TRBV6-5|-|-
TGTGCCAGCGCCGGGTACGGCGAGACCCAGTACTTC
CASAGYGETQYF
>TRBJ1-5|TRBV7-6|TRBD1|-
TGTGCCAGCAGCTTGGGTCAGGGGGCCGGTCAGCCCCAGCATTTT
CASSLGQGAGQPQHF
>TRBJ2-1|TRBV11-2|-|-
TGTGCCAGCAGCTTAGCAGGCGTCTCCTACAATGAGCAGTTCTTC
CASSLAGVSYNEQFF
>TRBJ1-4|TRBV28|TRBD1|few
TGTGCCAGCACCCCGGTGGACAGGGGTAATGAAAAACTGTTTTTT
CASTPVDRGNEKLFF